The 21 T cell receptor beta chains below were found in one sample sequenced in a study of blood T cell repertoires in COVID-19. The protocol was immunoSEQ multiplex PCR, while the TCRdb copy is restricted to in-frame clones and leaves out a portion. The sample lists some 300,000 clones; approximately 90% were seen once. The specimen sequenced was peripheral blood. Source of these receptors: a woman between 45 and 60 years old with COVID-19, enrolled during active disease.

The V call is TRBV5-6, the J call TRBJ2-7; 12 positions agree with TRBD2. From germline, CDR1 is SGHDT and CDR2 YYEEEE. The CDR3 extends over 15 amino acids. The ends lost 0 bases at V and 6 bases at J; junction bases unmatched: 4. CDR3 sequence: CASSLAGLAGTEQYF. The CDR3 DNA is TGTGCCAGCAGCTTGGCCGGACTAGCGGGAACCGAGCAGTACTTC.

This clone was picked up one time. The CDR3 DNA follows: TGTGCCAGCAGCTTCAGGCGACAGGGGGCGCTTAGCTACACCTTC. Translated: CASSFRRQGALSYTF. The genes are TRBV7-2 and TRBJ1-2; 10 bases map to TRBD1. Losses at the gene ends were 3 bases for V and 9 bases for J; bases not matched to a gene: 10. The CDR3 is 15 residues long. Germline CDR1 reads SGHTA; CDR2 reads FQGNSA.

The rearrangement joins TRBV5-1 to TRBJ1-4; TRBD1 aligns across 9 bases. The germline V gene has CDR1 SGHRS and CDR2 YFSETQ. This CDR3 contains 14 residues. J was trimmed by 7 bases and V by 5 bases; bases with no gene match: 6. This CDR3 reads CASRPGTGSEKLFF. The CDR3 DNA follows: TGCGCCAGCAGACCCGGGACAGGGAGTGAAAAACTGTTTTTT.

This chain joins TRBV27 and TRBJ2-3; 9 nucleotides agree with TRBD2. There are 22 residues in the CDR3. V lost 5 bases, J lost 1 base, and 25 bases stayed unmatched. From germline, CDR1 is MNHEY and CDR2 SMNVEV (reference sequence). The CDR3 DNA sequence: TGTGCCAGCAGTACGACCGGGACTAGCCCTACGGGATCGCGTGGGGGCACAGATACGCAGTATTTT. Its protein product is CASSTTGTSPTGSRGGTDTQYF.

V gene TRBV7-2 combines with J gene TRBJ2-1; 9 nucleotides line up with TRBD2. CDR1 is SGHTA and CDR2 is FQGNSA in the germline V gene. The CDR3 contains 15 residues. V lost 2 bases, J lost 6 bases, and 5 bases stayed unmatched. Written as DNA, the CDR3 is TGTGCCAGCAGCTTAATGGCTAGCGGGACCAATGAGCAGTTCTTC. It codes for CASSLMASGTNEQFF.

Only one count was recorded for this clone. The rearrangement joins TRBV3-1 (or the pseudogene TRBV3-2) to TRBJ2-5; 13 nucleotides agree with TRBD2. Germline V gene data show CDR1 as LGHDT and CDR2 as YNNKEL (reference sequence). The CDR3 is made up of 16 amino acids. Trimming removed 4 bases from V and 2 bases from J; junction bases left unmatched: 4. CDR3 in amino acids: CASSRGLAGVQETQYF. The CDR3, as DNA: TGTGCCAGCAGCCGTGGACTAGCGGGAGTTCAAGAGACCCAGTACTTC.

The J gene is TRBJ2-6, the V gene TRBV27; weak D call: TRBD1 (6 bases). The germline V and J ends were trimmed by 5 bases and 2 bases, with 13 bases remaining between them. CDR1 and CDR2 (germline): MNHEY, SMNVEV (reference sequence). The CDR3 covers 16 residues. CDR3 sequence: CASSRYQGTGANVLTF. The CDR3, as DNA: TGTGCCAGCAGTCGCTATCAGGGGACTGGGGCCAACGTCCTGACTTTC.

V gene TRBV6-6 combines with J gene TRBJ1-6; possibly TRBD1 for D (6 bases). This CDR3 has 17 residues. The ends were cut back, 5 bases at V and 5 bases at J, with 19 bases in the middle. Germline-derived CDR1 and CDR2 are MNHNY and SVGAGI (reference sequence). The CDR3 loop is CASSRLGARGHNSPLHF. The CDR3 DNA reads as TGTGCCAGCAGTCGCCTGGGGGCGCGGGGGCATAATTCACCCCTCCACTTT.

The CDR3 DNA follows: TGCGCCAGCAGCAGCGGGAGGGCTAGCACAGATACGCAGTATTTT. Protein product: CASSSGRASTDTQYF. This chain connects TRBV5-1 to TRBJ2-3, with TRBD2 matching over 10 bases. This CDR3 has 15 amino acids. Germline V CDR1 and CDR2: SGHRS, YFSETQ. The J segment lost 0 bases and the V segment lost 4 bases, leaving 2 bases of the junction unmatched.

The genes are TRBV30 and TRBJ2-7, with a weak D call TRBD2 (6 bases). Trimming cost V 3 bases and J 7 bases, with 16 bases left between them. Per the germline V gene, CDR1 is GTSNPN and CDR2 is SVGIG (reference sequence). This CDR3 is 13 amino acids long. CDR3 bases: TGTGCCTGGAGCGTCGGTCGGGAGCGGGAGCAGTACTTC. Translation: CAWSVGREREQYF.

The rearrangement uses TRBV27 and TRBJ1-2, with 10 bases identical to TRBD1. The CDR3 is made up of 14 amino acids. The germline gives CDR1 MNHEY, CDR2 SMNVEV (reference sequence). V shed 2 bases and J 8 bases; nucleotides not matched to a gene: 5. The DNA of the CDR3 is TGTGCCAGCAGTTTAGGGACAGGGGCGCGAGGCTACACCTTC. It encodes CASSLGTGARGYTF.

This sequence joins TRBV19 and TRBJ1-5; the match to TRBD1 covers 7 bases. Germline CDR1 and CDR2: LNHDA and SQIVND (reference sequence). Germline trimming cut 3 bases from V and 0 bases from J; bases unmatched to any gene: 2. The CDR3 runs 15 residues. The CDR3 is CASSMGQISNQPQHF. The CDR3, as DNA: TGTGCCAGTAGTATGGGACAGATTAGCAATCAGCCCCAGCATTTT.

CDR3 loop: CASGLTGLAFAGTQYF. CDR3 in DNA: TGTGCTAGTGGACTAACGGGACTCGCCTTTGCGGGTACGCAGTATTTT. The rearrangement joins TRBV12-5 to TRBJ2-3, with D possibly TRBD2 on 6 matching bases. CDR1 is LGHNT and CDR2 is FRNRAP in the germline V gene. V dropped 6 bases and J dropped 8 bases, with 24 bases sitting between them. The CDR3 loop spans 16 amino acids. Looking up the rest from reference TRBV12-5 and TRBJ2-3 gives the full variable domain: DARVTQTPRHKVTEMGQEVTMRCQPILGHNTVFWYRQTMMQGLELLAYFRNRAPLDDSGMPKDRFSAEMPDATLATLKIQPSEPRDSAVYFCASGLTGLAFAGTQYFGPGTRLTVL.

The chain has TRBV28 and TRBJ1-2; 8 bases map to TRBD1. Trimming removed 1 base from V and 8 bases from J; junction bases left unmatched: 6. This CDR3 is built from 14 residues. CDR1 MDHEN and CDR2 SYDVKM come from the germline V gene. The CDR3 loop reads CASSLFGTGGGYTF. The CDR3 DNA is TGTGCCAGCAGTTTATTTGGGACAGGAGGCGGCTACACCTTC.

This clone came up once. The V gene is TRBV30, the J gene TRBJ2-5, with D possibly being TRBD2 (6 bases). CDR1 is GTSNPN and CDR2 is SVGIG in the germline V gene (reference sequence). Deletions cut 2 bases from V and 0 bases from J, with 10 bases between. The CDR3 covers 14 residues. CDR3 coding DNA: TGTGCCTGGAGTAAGTGGGGGGACCAAGAGACCCAGTACTTC. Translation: CAWSKWGDQETQYF.

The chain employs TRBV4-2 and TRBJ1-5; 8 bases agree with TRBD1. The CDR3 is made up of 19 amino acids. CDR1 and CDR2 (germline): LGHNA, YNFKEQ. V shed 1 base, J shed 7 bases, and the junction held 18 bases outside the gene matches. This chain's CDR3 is CASSQGRDRSPSLPQPQHF. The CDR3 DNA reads TGTGCCAGCAGCCAAGGCCGGGACAGGAGCCCGAGCCTCCCCCAGCCCCAGCATTTT.

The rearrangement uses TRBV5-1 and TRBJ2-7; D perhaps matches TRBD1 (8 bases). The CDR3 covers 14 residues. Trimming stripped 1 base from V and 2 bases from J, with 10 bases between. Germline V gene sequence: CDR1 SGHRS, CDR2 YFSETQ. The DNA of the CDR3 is TGCGCCAGCAGCTTGACAGGGGGGGCCTACGAGCAGTACTTC. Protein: CASSLTGGAYEQYF.

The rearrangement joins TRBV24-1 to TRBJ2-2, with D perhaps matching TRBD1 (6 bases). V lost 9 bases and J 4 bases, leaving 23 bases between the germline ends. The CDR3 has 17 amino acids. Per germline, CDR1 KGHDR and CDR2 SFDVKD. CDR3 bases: TGTGCCACCTCCCCGGCCGAGGCAGGGGAATTCACCGGGGAGCTGTTTTTT. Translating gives CATSPAEAGEFTGELFF.

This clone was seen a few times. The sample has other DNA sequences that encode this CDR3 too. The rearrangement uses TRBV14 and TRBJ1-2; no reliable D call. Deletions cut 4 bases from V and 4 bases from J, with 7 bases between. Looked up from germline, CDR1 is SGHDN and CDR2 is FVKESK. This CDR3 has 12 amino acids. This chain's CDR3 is CASSPSSYGYTF. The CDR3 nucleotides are TGTGCCAGCAGCCCGTCCAGCTATGGCTACACCTTC.

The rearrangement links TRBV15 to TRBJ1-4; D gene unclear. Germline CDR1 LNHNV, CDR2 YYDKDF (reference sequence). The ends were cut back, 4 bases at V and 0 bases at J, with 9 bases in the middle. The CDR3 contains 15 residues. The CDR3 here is CATSTHTPTNEKLFF. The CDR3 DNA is TGTGCCACCAGCACACACACCCCAACTAATGAAAAACTGTTTTTT.

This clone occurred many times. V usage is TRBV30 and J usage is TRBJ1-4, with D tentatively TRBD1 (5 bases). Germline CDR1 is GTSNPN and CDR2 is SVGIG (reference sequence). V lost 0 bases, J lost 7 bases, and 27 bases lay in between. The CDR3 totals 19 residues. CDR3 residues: CAWSVLSNSPGRQGEKLFF. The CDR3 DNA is TGTGCCTGGAGTGTACTTTCTAACTCGCCCGGGAGGCAGGGTGAAAAACTGTTTTTT.